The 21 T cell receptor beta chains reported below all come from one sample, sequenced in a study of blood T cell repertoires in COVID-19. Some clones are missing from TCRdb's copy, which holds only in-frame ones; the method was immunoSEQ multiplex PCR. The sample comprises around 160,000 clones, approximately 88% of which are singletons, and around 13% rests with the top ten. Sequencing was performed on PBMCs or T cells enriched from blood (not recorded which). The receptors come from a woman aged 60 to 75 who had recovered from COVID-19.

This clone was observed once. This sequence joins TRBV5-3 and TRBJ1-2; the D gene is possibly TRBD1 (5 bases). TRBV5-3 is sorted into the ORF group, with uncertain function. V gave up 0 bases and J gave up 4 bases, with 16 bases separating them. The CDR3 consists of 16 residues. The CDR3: CARSLVYWGGTYGYTF. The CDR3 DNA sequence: TGTGCCAGAAGCTTGGTTTATTGGGGGGGAACCTATGGCTACACCTTC.

The DNA of the CDR3 is TGTGCCAGCAGCCCGGACAGGGCTGGGGCCAACGTCCTGACTTTC. Its protein product is CASSPDRAGANVLTF. V gene TRBV7-2 combines with J gene TRBJ2-6, with 8 positions matching TRBD1. V trimming: 5 bases; J trimming: 2 bases; junction bases outside the gene matches: 2. The CDR3 spans 15 residues. CDR1 SGHTA and CDR2 FQGNSA come from the germline V gene.

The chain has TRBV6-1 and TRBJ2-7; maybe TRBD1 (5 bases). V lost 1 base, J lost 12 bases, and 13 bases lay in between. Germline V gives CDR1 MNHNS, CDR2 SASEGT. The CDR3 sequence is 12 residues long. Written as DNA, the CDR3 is TGTGCCAGCAGTGAAGGTGGGTGGGGCCGGTACTTC. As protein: CASSEGGWGRYF.

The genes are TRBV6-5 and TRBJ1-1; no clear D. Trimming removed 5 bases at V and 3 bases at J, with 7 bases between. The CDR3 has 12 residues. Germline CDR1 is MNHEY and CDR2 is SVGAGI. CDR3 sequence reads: CASSNQDTEAFF. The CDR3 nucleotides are TGTGCCAGCAGTAACCAGGACACTGAAGCTTTCTTT.

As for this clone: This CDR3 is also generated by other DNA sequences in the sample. In DNA, the CDR3 is TGTGCCATCAGTGAACGGGGTGACACTGAAGCTTTCTTT. This sequence encodes CAISERGDTEAFF. The rearrangement joins TRBV10-3 to TRBJ1-1; D not resolved. V lost 3 bases and J 3 bases, leaving 8 bases between the germline ends. Germline-derived CDR1 and CDR2 are ENHRY and SYGVKD. There are 13 residues in the CDR3.

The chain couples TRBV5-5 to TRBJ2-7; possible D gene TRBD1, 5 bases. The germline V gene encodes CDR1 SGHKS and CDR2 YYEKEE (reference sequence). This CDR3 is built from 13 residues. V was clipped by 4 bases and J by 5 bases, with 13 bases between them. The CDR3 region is CASSPGPRDEQYF. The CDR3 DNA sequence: TGTGCCAGCAGCCCGGGCCCCAGGGACGAGCAGTACTTC.

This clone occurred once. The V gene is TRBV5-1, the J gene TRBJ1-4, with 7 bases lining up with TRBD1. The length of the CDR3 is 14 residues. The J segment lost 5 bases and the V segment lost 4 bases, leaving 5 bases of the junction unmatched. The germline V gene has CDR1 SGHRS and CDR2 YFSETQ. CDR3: CASSRGGQNEKLFF. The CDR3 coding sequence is TGCGCCAGCAGCAGAGGGGGCCAAAATGAAAAACTGTTTTTT. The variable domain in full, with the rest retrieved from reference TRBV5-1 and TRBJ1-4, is KAGVTQTPRYLIKTRGQQVTLSCSPISGHRSVSWYQQTPGQGLQFLFEYFSETQRNKGNFPGRFSGRQFSNSRSEMNVSTLELGDSALYLCASSRGGQNEKLFFGSGTQLSVL.

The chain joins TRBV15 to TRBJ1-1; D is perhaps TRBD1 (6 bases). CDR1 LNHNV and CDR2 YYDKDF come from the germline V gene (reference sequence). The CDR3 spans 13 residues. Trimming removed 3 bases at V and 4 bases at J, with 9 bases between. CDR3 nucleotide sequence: TGTGCCACCAGCAGCACAGGGCTCACTGAAGCTTTCTTT. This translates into CATSSTGLTEAFF. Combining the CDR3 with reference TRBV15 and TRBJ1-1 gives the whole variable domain DAMVIQNPRYQVTQFGKPVTLSCSQTLNHNVMYWYQQKSSQAPKLLFHYYDKDFNNEADTPDNFQSRRPNTSFCFLDIRSPGLGDTAMYLCATSSTGLTEAFFGQGTRLTVV.

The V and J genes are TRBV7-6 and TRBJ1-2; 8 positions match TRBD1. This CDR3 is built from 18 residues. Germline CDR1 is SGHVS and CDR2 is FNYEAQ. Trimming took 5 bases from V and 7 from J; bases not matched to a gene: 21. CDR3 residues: CASSPQDRAAYLGGGYTF. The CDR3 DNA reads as TGTGCCAGCAGCCCGCAGGACAGGGCCGCCTATCTAGGGGGTGGCTACACCTTC.

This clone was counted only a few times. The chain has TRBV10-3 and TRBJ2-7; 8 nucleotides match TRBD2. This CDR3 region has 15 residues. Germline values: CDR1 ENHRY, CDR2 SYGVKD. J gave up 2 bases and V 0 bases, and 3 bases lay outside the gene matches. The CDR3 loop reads CAISESVAGTYEQYF. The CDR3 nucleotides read TGTGCCATCAGTGAGTCGGTAGCGGGGACCTACGAGCAGTACTTC.

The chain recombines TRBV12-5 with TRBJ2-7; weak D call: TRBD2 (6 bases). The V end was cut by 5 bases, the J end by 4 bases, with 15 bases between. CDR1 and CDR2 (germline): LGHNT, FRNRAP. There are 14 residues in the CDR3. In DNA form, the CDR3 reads TGTGCTAGTGGTAACGGGGGTATTGGGTACGAGCAGTACTTC. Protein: CASGNGGIGYEQYF.

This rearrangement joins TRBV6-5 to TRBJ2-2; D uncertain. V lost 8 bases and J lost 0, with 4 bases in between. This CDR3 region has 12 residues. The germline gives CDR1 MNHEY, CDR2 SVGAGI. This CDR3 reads CASLPNTGELFF. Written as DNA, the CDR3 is TGTGCCAGCCTACCGAACACCGGGGAGCTGTTTTTT.

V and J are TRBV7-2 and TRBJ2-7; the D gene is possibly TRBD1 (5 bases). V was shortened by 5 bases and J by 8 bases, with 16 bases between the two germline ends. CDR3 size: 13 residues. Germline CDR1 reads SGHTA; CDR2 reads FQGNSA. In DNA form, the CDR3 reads TGTGCCAGCAGCCGTTCGGGCAGGGAAAAGCAGTACTTC. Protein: CASSRSGREKQYF.

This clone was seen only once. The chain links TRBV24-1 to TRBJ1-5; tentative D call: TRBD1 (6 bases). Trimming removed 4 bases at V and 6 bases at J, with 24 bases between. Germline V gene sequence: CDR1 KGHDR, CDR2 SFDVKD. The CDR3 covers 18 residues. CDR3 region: CATSDSDQGRVVGQPQHF. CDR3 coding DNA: TGTGCCACCAGTGACTCAGATCAGGGGCGGGTAGTTGGTCAGCCCCAGCATTTT.

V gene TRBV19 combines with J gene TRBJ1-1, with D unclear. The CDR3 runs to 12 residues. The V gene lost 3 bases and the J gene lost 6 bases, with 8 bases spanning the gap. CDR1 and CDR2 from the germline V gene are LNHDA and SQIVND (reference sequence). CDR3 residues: CASSMGVSEAFF. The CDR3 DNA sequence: TGTGCCAGTAGTATGGGAGTTTCTGAAGCTTTCTTT.

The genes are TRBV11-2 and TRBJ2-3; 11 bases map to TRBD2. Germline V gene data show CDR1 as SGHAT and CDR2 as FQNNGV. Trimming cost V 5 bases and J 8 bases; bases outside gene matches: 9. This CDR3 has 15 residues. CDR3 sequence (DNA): TGTGCCAGCAGCCGACTAGCGGGGACCCTGGTTACGCAGTATTTT. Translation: CASSRLAGTLVTQYF. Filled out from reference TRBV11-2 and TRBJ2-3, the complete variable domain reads EAGVAQSPRYKIIEKRQSVAFWCNPISGHATLYWYQQILGQGPKLLIQFQNNGVVDDSQLPKDRFSAERLKGVDSTLKIQPAKLEDSAVYLCASSRLAGTLVTQYFGPGTRLTVL.

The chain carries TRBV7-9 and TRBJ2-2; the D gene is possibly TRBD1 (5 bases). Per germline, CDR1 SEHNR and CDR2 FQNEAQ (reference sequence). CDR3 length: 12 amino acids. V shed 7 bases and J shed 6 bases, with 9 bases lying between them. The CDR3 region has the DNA TGTGCCAGCATCCAGGGTGCCGGGGAGCTGTTTTTT. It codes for CASIQGAGELFF. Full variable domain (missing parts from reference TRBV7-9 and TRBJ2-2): DTGVSQNPRHKITKRGQNVTFRCDPISEHNRLYWYRQTLGQGPEFLTYFQNEAQLEKSRLLSDRFSAERPKGSFSTLEIQRTEQGDSAMYLCASIQGAGELFFGEGSRLTVL.

The CDR3 loop is CAINPGTGKNTEAFF. CDR3 nucleotides: TGTGCCATCAACCCTGGGACAGGGAAGAACACTGAAGCTTTCTTT. This chain joins TRBV10-3 and TRBJ1-1; 9 bases are shared with TRBD1. The CDR3 consists of 15 residues. Germline CDR1 reads ENHRY; CDR2 reads SYGVKD. V shed 7 bases, J shed 1 base, and the junction held 7 bases outside the gene matches.

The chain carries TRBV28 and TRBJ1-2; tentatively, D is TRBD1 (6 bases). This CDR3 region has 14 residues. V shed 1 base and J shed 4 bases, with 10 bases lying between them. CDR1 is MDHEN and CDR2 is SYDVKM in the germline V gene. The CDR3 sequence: CASSLLDRLYGYTF. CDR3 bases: TGTGCCAGCAGTTTATTGGACAGACTCTATGGCTACACCTTC.

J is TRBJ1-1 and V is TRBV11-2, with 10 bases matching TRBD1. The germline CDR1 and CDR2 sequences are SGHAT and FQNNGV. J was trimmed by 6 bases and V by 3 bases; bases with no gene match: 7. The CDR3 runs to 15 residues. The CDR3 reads CASSFRDRGPSEAFF. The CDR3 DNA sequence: TGTGCCAGCAGCTTCCGGGACAGGGGACCGTCTGAAGCTTTCTTT.

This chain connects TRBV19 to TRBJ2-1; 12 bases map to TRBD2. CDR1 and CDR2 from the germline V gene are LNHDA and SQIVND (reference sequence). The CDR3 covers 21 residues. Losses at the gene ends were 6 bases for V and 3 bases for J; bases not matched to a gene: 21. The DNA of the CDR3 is TGTGCCAGTAGCACTCCCCCCTCAGGACTAGCGGGAAGGAGAAACTACAATGAGCAGTTCTTC. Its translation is CASSTPPSGLAGRRNYNEQFF.